The T cell receptor (beta chain) described here comes from a study of OX40 agonist ivuxolimab in advanced cancers. Study in general: Patients were treated with intravenous ivuxolimab, dosed at 0.01 to 10 mg/kg and infused every 2 weeks.

As regards this clone: The target antigen is unknown.

The method was immunoSEQ multiplex PCR; TCRdb's version includes in-frame clones alone and lacks a portion of them. This repertoire shows 65,000 to 80,000 clones, 92% found once; its top ten account for 0.53%. Blood draws occurred at baseline, cycle 4 day 1, and cycle 7 day 1. Findings of the study overall: Some nonresponders additionally presented with little normalized T-cell clonal expansion. Relative to CD4+ cells, CD8+ T cells on average had more expanded clones.

Sequences were derived from CD4+ or CD8+ T cells sorted from blood, sampled in a trial of the OX40 agonist ivuxolimab. This TCR came from an adult with an advanced solid tumor such as melanoma, head and neck, liver or kidney cancer.

The CDR3 protein is CASRREPDTQYF. The CDR3 DNA follows: TGTGCCAGCAGACGAGAACCAGATACGCAGTATTTT. The gene calls are TRBV28 and TRBJ2-3; D uncertain. The germline CDR1 and CDR2 sequences are MDHEN and SYDVKM. Trimming removed 6 bases at V and 4 bases at J, with 8 bases between. The CDR3 is 12 residues long.